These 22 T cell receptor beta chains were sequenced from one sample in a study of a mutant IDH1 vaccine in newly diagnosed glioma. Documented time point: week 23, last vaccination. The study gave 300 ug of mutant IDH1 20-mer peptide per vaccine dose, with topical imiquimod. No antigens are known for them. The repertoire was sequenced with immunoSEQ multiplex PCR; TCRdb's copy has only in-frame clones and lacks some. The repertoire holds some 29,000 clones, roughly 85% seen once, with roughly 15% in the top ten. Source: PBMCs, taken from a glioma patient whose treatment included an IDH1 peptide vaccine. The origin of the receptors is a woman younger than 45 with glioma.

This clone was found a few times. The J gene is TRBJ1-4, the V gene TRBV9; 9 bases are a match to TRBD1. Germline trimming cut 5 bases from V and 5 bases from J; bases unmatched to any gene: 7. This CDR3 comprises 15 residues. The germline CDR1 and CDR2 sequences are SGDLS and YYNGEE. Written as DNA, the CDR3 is TGTGCCAGCAGTATGGGGGACAGGGCGAATGAAAAACTGTTTTTT. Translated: CASSMGDRANEKLFF.

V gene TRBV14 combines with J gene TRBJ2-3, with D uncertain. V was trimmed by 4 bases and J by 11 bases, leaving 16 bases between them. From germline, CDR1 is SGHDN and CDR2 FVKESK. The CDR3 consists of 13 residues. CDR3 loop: CASSRISASLQYF. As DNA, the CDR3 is TGTGCCAGCAGCCGAATCTCGGCATCGCTGCAGTATTTT.

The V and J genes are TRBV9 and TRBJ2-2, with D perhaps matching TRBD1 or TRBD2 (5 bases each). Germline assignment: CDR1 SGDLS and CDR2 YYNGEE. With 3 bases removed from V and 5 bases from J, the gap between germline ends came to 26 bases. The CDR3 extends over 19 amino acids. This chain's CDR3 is CASSAGRVGAIWGTGELFF. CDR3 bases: TGTGCCAGCAGCGCAGGTCGGGTAGGGGCGATTTGGGGGACCGGGGAGCTGTTTTTT.

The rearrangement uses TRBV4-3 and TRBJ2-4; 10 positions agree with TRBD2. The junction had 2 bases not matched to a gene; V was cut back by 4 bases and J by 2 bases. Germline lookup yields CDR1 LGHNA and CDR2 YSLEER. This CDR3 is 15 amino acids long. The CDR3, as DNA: TGCGCCAGCAGCCTAGCGGGGGGACCCAAAAACATTCAGTACTTC. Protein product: CASSLAGGPKNIQYF.

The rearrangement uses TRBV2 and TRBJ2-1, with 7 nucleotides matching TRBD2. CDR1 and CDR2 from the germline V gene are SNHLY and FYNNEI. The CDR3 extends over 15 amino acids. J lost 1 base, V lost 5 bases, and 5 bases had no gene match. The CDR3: CASSRMGGSYNEQFF. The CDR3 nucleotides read TGTGCCAGCAGTCGAATGGGGGGGTCCTACAATGAGCAGTTCTTC.

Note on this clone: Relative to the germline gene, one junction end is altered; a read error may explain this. The chain's CDR3 is CASSLAQQTGTGF. CDR3 nucleotides: TGTGCCAGCAGCTTAGCCCAGCAAACAGGCACAGGCTTC. The chain combines TRBV7-2 with TRBJ1-2, with D perhaps TRBD1 (5 bases). Germline CDR1 is SGHTA and CDR2 is FQGNSA. CDR3 size: 13 residues.

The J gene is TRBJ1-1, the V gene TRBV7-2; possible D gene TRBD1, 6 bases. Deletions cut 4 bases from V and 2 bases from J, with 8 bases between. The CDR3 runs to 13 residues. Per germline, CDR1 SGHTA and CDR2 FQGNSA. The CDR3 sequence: CASSSDSNTEAFF. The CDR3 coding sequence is TGTGCCAGCAGCTCGGACAGCAACACTGAAGCTTTCTTT.

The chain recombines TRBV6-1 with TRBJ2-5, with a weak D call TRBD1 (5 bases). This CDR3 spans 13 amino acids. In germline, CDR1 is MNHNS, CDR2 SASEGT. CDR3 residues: CAMGRSYQETQYF. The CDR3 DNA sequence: TGTGCTATGGGGCGGTCATACCAAGAGACCCAGTACTTC.

Here the CDR3 reads CASSHRTSGLEETQYF. DNA for the CDR3: TGTGCCAGCAGCCACAGGACTAGCGGGCTTGAAGAGACCCAGTACTTC. V usage is TRBV11-1 and J usage is TRBJ2-5; TRBD2 aligns across 11 bases. Germline CDR1 reads SGHAT; CDR2 reads FQDESV (reference sequence). With V trimmed by 5 bases and J by 3 bases, 8 bases remained unmatched. CDR3 length equals 16 residues. Filled out from reference TRBV11-1 and TRBJ2-5, the complete variable domain reads EAEVAQSPRYKITEKSQAVAFWCDPISGHATLYWYRQILGQGPELLVQFQDESVVDDSQLPKDRFSAERLKGVDSTLKIQPAELGDSAMYLCASSHRTSGLEETQYFGPGTRLLVL.

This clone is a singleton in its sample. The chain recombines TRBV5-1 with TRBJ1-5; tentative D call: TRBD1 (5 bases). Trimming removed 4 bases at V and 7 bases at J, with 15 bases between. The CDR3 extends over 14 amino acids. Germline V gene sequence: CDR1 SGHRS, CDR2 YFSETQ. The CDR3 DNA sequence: TGCGCCAGCAGCCTGGGGCAGAGAGGACAGCCCCAGCATTTT. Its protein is CASSLGQRGQPQHF.

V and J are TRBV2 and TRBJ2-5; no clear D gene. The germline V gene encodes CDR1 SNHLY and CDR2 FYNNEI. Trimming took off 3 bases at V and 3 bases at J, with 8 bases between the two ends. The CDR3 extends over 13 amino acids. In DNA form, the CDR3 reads TGTGCCAGCAGTGATTTTGGGGAAGAGACCCAGTACTTC. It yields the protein CASSDFGEETQYF.

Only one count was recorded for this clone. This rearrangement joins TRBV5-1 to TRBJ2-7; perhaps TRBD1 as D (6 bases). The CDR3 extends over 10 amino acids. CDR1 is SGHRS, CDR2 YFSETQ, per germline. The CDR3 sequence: CADSSYEQYF. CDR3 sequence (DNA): TGCGCGGACAGTTCCTACGAGCAGTACTTC. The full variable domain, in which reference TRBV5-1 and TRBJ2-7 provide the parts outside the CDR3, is KAGVTQTPRYLIKTRGQQVTLSCSPISGHRSVSWYQQTPGQGLQFLFEYFSETQRNKGNFPGRFSGRQFSNSRSEMNVSTLELGDSALYLCADSSYEQYFGPGTRLTVT.

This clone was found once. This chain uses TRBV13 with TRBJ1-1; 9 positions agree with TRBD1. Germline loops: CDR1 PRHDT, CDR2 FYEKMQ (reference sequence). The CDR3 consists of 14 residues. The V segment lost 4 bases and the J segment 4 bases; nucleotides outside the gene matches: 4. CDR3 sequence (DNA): TGTGCCAGCAGCTCTGGGACAGGGATCACTGAAGCTTTCTTT. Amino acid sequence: CASSSGTGITEAFF.

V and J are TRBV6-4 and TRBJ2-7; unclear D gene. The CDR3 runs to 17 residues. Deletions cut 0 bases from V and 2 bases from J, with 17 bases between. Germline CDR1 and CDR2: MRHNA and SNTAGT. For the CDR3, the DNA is TGTGCCAGCAGTGACTCTAGAAGGTCCAAAGGGCCCTACGAGCAGTACTTC. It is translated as CASSDSRRSKGPYEQYF.

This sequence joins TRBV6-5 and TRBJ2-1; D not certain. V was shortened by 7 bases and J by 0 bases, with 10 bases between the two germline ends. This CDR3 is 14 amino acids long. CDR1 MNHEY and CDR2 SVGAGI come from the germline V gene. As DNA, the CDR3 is TGTGCCAGCAAAAGGTCGAACTCCTACAATGAGCAGTTCTTC. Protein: CASKRSNSYNEQFF.

Here the CDR3 reads CASSRSEGRGNEKLFF. CDR3 DNA sequence: TGCGCCAGCAGCCGGTCAGAGGGCAGGGGTAATGAAAAACTGTTTTTT. The chain combines TRBV4-1 with TRBJ1-4, with a weak D call TRBD1 (6 bases). The CDR3 totals 16 residues. CDR1 and CDR2 (germline): MGHRA, YSYEKL. V was cut by 4 bases and J by 4 bases, with 16 bases left in between.

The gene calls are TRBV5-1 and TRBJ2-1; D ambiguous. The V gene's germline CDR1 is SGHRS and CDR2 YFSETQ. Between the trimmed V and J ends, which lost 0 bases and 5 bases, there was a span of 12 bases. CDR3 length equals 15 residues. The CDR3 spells CASSLARISDNEQFF. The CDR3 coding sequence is TGCGCCAGCAGCTTGGCTAGGATATCTGACAATGAGCAGTTCTTC. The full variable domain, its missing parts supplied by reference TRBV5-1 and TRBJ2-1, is KAGVTQTPRYLIKTRGQQVTLSCSPISGHRSVSWYQQTPGQGLQFLFEYFSETQRNKGNFPGRFSGRQFSNSRSEMNVSTLELGDSALYLCASSLARISDNEQFFGPGTRLTVL.

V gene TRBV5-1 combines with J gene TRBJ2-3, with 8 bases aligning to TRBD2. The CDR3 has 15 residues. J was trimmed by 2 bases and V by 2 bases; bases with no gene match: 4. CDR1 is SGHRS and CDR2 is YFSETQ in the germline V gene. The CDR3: CASSFGGASTDTQYF. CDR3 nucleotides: TGCGCCAGCAGCTTCGGGGGGGCATCCACAGATACGCAGTATTTT.

As DNA, the CDR3 is TGTGCCAGCAGCATAGACAGGGTCTATGGCTACACCTTC. Its protein product is CASSIDRVYGYTF. The genes are TRBV6-6 and TRBJ1-2; TRBD1 agrees at 7 bases. In germline, CDR1 is MNHNY, CDR2 SVGAGI (reference sequence). After removal of 6 bases from V and 4 bases from J, the junction contained 5 bases not matched to a gene. CDR3 size: 13 residues.

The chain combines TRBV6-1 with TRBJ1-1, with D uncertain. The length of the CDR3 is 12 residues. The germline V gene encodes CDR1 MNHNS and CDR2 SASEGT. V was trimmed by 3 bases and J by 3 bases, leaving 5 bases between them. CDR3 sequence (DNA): TGTGCCAGCAGTGAGCAGGACACTGAAGCTTTCTTT. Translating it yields CASSEQDTEAFF.

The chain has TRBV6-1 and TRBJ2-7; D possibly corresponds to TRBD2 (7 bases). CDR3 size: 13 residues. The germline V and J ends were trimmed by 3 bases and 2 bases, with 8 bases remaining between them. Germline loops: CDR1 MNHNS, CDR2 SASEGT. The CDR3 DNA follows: TGTGCCAGCAGTGACGGGGGGCCCTACGAGCAGTACTTC. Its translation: CASSDGGPYEQYF.

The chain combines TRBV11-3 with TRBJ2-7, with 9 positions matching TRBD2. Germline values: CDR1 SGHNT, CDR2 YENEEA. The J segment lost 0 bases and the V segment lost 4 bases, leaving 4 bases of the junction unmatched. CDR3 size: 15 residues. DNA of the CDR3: TGTGCCAGCAGCTCTCTAGCGGGGCACTCCTACGAGCAGTACTTC. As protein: CASSSLAGHSYEQYF.